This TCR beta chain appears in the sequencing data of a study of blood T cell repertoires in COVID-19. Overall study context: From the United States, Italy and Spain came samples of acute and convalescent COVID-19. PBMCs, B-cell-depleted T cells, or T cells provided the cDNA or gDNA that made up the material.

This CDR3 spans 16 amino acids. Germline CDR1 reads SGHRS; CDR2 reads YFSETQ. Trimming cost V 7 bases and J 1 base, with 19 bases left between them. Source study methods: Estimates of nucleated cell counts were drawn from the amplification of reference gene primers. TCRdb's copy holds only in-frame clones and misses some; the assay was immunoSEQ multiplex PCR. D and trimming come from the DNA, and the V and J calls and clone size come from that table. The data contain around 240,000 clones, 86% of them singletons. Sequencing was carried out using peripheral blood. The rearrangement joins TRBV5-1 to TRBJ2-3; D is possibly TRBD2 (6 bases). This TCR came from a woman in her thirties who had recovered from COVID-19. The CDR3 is CASSFTRGGGTDTQYF. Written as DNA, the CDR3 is TGCGCCAGCTCCTTTACTCGGGGCGGGGGCACAGATACGCAGTATTTT.